This T cell receptor (beta chain) was sequenced for a study of blood T cell repertoires in COVID-19. The protocol was immunoSEQ multiplex PCR, while the TCRdb copy is restricted to in-frame clones and leaves out a portion. This table has 360,000 or so clones, roughly 87% appearing once. Germline V lookup: CDR1 SGHRS, CDR2 YFSETQ. There are 16 residues in the CDR3. The junction had 10 bases not matched to a gene; V was cut back by 0 bases and J by 5 bases. The chain links TRBV5-1 to TRBJ1-1, with 7 positions matching TRBD1. The material sequenced was PBMCs or T cells enriched from blood (not recorded which). This receptor was taken from a woman under 40 who had recovered from COVID-19. CDR3 coding DNA: TGCGCCAGCAGCTTGGCCCAGACAGGGCGGGGAACTGAAGCTTTCTTT. Translation gives CASSLAQTGRGTEAFF.